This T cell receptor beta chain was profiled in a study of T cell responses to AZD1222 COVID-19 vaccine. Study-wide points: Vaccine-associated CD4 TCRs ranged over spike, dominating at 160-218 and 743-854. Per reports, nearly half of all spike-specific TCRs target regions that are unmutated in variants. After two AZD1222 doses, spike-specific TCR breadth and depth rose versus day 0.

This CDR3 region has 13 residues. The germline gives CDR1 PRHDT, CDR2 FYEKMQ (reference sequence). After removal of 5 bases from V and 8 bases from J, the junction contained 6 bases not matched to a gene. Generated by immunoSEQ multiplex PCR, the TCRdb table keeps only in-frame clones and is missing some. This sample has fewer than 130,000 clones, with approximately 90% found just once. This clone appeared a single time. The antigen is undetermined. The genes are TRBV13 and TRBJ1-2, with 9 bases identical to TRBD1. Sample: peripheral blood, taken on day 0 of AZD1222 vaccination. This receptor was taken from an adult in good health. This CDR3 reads CASSLQGARGYTF. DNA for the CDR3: TGTGCCAGCAGCCTACAGGGGGCCCGGGGCTACACCTTC.